These 8 T cell receptor beta chains were sequenced from one sample in a study of blood T cell repertoires in COVID-19. Some clones are missing from TCRdb's copy, which holds only in-frame ones; the method was immunoSEQ multiplex PCR. In the table there are about 54,000 clones, roughly 87% of which are singletons. The sample comprised peripheral blood. These receptors all come from an older woman with acute or convalescent COVID-19.

The chain recombines TRBV5-1 with TRBJ1-1; D not certain. Trimming took off 2 bases at V and 2 bases at J, with 7 bases between the two ends. In germline, CDR1 is SGHRS, CDR2 YFSETQ. This CDR3 contains 13 residues. CDR3 coding DNA: TGCGCCAGCAGCTTTCAGGAAAACACTGAAGCTTTCTTT. The encoded protein is CASSFQENTEAFF.

The V and J genes are TRBV30 and TRBJ2-2, with 10 bases lining up with TRBD1. With V trimmed by 8 bases and J by 5 bases, 14 bases remained unmatched. This CDR3 region has 16 residues. CDR1 is GTSNPN, CDR2 SVGIG, per germline (reference sequence). The CDR3 sequence is CAGDRGRTVRTGELFF. The CDR3, as DNA: TGTGCCGGCGACAGGGGGCGAACGGTACGAACCGGGGAGCTGTTTTTT.

The chain couples TRBV5-8 to TRBJ1-2; possible D gene TRBD1, 5 bases. Trimming cost V 3 bases and J 3 bases, with 6 bases left between them. The CDR3 loop spans 12 amino acids. Germline V lookup: CDR1 SGHTS, CDR2 YDEGEE. The CDR3 DNA follows: TGTGCCAGCAGCTCGACAGACTATGGCTACACCTTC. As protein: CASSSTDYGYTF. Complete variable domain (other parts from reference TRBV5-8 and TRBJ1-2): EAGVTQSPTHLIKTRGQQATLRCSPISGHTSVYWYQQALGLGLQFLLWYDEGEERNRGNFPPRFSGRQFPNYSSELNVNALELEDSALYLCASSSTDYGYTFGSGTRLTVV.

The chain joins TRBV18 to TRBJ1-2, with TRBD1 matching 9 bases. The CDR3 sequence is 16 residues long. Trimming removed 0 bases from V and 6 bases from J; junction bases left unmatched: 8. Germline CDR1 reads KGHSH; CDR2 reads LQKENI. DNA for the CDR3: TGTGCCAGCTCACCACCGAACAAGGACAGGGGACATGGCTACACCTTC. It specifies CASSPPNKDRGHGYTF.

The CDR3 sequence is CASSLAREKETQYF. DNA of the CDR3: TGCGCCAGCAGCTTGGCGCGTGAGAAAGAGACCCAGTACTTC. V gene TRBV5-1 combines with J gene TRBJ2-5; D is unclear. Germline V gives CDR1 SGHRS, CDR2 YFSETQ. The CDR3 is made up of 14 amino acids. Trimming removed 0 bases from V and 3 bases from J, with 9 bases in between.

V and J are TRBV5-1 and TRBJ1-6, with 7 bases fitting TRBD1. The CDR3 extends over 13 amino acids. With V trimmed by 1 base and J by 12 bases, 4 bases remained unmatched. Germline CDR1 and CDR2: SGHRS and YFSETQ. CDR3 in amino acids: CASSLKGGGPLHF. DNA of the CDR3: TGCGCCAGCAGCTTGAAAGGGGGCGGACCCCTCCACTTT.

This chain connects TRBV2 to TRBJ2-2; the D gene is possibly TRBD1 (6 bases). CDR1 and CDR2 (germline): SNHLY, FYNNEI. With 3 bases removed from V and 2 bases from J, the gap between germline ends came to 7 bases. The CDR3 runs to 14 residues. The CDR3 is CASSEDRNTGELFF. As DNA, the CDR3 is TGTGCCAGCAGTGAGGACAGAAACACCGGGGAGCTGTTTTTT. Together with reference TRBV2 and TRBJ2-2, the CDR3 gives the full variable domain: EPEVTQTPSHQVTQMGQEVILRCVPISNHLYFYWYRQILGQKVEFLVSFYNNEISEKSEIFDDQFSVERPDGSNFTLKIRSTKLEDSAMYFCASSEDRNTGELFFGEGSRLTVL.

V is TRBV12-1 and J is TRBJ2-1; no check of the table's D call, TRBD1, against the DNA was made. TRBV12-1 represents a pseudogene. This CDR3 spans 16 amino acids. For the CDR3, the DNA is TGTGCCAGCAGCTTGGTCGGACAGGGGGATGCCTATGAGCAGTTCTTC. Its protein is CASSLVGQGDAYEQFF.